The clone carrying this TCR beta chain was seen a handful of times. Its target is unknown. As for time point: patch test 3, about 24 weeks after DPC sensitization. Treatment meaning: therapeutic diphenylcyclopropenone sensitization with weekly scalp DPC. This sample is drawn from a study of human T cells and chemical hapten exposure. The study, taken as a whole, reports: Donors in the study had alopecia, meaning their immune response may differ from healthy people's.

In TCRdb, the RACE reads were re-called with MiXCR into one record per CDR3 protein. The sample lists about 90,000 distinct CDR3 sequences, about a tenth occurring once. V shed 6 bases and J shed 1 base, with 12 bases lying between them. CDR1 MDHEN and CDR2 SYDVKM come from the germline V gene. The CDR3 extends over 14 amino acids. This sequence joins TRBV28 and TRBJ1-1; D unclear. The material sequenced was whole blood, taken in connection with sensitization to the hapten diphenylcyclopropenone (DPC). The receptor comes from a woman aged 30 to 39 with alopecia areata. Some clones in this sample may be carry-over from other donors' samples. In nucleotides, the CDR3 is TGTGCCAGCAGACTCCCAGGAGGGAACACTGAAGCTTTCTTT. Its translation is CASRLPGGNTEAFF.